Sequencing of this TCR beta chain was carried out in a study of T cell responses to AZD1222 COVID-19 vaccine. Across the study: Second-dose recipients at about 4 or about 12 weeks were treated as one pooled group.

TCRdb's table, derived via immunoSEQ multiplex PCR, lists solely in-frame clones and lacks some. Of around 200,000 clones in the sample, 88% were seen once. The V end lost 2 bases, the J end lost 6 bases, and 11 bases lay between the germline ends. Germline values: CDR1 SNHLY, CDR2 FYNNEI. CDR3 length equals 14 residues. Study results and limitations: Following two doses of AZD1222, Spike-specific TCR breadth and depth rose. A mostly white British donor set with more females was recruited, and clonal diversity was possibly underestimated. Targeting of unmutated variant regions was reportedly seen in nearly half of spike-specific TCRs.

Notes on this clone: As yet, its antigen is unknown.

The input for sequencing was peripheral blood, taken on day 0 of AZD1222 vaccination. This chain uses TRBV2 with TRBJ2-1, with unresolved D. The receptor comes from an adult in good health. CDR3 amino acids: CASSELWAGNEQFF. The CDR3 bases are TGTGCCAGCAGTGAATTGTGGGCCGGCAATGAGCAGTTCTTC.